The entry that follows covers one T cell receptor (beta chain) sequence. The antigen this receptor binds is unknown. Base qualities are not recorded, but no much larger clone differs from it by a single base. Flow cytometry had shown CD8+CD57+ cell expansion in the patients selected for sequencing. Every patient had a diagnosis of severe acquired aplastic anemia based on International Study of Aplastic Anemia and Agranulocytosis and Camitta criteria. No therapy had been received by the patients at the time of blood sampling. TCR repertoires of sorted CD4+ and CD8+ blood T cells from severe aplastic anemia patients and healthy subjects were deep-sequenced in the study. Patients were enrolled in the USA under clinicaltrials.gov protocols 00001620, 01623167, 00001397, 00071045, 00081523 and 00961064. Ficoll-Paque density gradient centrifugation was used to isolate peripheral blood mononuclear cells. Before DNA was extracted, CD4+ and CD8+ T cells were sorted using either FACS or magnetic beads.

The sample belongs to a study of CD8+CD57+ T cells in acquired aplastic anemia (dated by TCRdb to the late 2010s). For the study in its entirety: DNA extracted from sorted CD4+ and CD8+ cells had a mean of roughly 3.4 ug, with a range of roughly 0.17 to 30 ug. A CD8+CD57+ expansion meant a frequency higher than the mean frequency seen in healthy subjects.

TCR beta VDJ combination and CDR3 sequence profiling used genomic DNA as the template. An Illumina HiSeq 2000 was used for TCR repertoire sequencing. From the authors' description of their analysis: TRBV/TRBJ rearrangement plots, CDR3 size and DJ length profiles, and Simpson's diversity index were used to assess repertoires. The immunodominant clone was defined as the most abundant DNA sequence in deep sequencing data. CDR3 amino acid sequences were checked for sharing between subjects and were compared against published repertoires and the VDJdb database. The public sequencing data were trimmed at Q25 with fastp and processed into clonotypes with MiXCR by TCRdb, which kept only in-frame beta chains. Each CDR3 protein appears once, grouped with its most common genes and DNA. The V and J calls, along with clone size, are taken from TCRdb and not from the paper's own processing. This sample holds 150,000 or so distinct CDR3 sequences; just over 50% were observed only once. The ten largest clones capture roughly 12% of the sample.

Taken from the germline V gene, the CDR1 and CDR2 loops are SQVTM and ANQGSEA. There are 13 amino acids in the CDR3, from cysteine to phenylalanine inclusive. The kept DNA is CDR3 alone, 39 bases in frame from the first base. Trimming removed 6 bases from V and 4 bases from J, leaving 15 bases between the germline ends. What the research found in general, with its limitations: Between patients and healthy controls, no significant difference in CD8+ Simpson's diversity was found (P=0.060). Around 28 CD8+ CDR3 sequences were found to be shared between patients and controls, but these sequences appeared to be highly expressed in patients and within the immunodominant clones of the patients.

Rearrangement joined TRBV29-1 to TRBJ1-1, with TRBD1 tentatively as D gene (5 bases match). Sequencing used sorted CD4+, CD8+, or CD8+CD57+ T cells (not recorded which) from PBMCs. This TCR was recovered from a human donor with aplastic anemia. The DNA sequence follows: TGCAGCGTGAGGCAGGGAGTGAGCACTGAAGCTTTCTTT. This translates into CSVRQGVSTEAFF.